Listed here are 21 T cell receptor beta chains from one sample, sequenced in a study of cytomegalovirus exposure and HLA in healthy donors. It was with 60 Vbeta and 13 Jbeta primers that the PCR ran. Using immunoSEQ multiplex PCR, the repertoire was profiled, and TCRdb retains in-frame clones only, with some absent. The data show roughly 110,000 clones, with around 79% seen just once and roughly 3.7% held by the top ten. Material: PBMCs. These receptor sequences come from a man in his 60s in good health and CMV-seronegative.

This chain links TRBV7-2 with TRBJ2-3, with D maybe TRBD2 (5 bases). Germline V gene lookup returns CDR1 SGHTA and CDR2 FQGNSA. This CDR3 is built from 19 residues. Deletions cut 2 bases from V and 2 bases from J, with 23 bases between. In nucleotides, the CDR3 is TGTGCCAGCAGCTTAACCGCGGGCCCCTCGTCGCTATACACAGATACGCAGTATTTT. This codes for CASSLTAGPSSLYTDTQYF. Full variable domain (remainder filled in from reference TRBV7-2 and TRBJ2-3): GAGVSQSPSNKVTEKGKDVELRCDPISGHTALYWYRQSLGQGLEFLIYFQGNSAPDKSGLPSDRFSAERTGGSVSTLTIQRTQQEDSAVYLCASSLTAGPSSLYTDTQYFGPGTRLTVL.

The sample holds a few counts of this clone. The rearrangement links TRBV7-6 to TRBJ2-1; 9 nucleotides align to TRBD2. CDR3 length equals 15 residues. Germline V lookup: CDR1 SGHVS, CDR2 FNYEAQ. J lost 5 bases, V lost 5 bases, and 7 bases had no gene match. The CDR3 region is CASSQWSGGNNEQFF. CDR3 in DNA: TGTGCCAGCAGCCAGTGGAGCGGGGGGAACAATGAGCAGTTCTTC.

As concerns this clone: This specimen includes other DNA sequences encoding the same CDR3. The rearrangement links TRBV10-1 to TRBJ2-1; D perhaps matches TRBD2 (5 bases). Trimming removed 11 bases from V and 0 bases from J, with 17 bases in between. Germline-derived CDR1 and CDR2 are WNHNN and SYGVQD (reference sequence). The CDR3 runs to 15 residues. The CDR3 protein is CASPSTTSSYNEQFF. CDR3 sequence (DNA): TGCGCCTCACCTTCGACTACGAGCTCCTACAATGAGCAGTTCTTC.

For the CDR3, the DNA is TGCGCCAGCAGCTTGGGTAACAGGAATATTGGCTCTTTCTTT. It codes for CASSLGNRNIGSFF. The rearrangement links TRBV5-1 to TRBJ1-1; tentatively, D is TRBD1 (5 bases). The V end lost 0 bases, the J end lost 12 bases, and 18 bases lay between the germline ends. This CDR3 region has 14 residues. CDR1 and CDR2 (germline): SGHRS, YFSETQ.

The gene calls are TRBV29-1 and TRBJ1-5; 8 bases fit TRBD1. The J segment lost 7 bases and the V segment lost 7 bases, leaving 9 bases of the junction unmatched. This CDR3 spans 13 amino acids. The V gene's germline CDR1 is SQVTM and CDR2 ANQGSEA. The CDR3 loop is CSATGTGGQPQHF. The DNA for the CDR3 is TGCAGCGCCACCGGGACAGGTGGCCAGCCCCAGCATTTT.

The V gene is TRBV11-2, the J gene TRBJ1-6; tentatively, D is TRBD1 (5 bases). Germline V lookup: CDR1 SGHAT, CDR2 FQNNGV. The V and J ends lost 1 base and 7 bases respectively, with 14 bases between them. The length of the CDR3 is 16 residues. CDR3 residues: CASSLGQGGSNSPLHF. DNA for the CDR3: TGTGCCAGCAGCTTAGGCCAGGGAGGTTCGAATTCACCCCTCCACTTT.

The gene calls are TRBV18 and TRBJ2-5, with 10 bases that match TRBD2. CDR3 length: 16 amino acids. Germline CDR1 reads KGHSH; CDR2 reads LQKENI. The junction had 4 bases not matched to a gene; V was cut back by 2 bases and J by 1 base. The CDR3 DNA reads TGTGCCAGCTCACCAAAAGCGGGGGGGATCCAAGAGACCCAGTACTTC. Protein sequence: CASSPKAGGIQETQYF.

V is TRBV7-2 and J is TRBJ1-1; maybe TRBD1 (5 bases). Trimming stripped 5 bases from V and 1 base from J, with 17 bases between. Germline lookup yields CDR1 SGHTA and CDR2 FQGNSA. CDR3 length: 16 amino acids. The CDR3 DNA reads TGTGCCAGCAGCCTTCGGCGAGGAGGGGAGAACACTGAAGCTTTCTTT. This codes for CASSLRRGGENTEAFF.

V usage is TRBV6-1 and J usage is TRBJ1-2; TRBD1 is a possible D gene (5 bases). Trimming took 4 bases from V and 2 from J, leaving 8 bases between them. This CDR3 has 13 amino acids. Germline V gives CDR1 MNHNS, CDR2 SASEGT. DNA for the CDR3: TGTGCCAGCAGTGTTTCAGGGAACTATGGCTACACCTTC. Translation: CASSVSGNYGYTF.

The CDR3 protein is CASSLGGGASGELFF. The CDR3 DNA reads as TGTGCCAGCAGCTTGGGCGGGGGGGCCTCCGGGGAGCTGTTTTTT. The chain couples TRBV7-3 to TRBJ2-2; 9 positions agree with TRBD2. The CDR3 contains 15 residues. V trimming: 3 bases; J trimming: 6 bases; junction bases outside the gene matches: 5. Per the germline V gene, CDR1 is SGHTA and CDR2 is FQGTGA.

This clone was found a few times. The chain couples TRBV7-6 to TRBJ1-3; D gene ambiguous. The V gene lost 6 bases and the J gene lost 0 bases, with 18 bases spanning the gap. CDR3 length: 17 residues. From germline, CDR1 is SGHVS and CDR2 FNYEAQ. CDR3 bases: TGTGCCAGCAGTAAAAATTACAACAGCCTCTCTGGAAACACCATATATTTT. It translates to CASSKNYNSLSGNTIYF.

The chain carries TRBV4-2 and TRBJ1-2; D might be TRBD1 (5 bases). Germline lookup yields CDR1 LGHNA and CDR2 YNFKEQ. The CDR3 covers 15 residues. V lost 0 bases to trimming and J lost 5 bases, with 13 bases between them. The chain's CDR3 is CASSQDRGLRYGYTF. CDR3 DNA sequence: TGTGCCAGCAGCCAAGATAGGGGTTTACGGTATGGCTACACCTTC.

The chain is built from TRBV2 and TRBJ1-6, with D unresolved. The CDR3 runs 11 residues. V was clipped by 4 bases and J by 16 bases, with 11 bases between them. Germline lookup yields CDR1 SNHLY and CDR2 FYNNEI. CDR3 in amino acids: CASSVLSQLHF. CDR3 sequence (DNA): TGTGCCAGCAGTGTTTTAAGTCAGCTCCACTTT.

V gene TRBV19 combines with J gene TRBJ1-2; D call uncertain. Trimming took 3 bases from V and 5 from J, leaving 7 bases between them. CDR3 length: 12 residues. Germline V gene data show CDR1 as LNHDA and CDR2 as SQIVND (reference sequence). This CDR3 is CASSIFEYGYTF. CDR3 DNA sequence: TGTGCCAGTAGTATTTTCGAGTATGGCTACACCTTC.

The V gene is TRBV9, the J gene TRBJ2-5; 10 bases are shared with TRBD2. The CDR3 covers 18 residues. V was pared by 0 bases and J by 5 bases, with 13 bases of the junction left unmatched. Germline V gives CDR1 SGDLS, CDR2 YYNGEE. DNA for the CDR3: TGTGCCAGCAGCGTAGGCCTGATCAGCGGGGGGGCCGGGGAGACCCAGTACTTC. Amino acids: CASSVGLISGGAGETQYF.

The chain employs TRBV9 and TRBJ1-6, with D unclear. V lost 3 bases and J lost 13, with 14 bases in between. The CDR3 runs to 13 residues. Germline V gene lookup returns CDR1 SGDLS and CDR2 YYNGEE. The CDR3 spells CASSASPMRPLHF. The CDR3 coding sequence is TGTGCCAGCAGCGCCTCGCCGATGCGGCCCCTCCACTTT.

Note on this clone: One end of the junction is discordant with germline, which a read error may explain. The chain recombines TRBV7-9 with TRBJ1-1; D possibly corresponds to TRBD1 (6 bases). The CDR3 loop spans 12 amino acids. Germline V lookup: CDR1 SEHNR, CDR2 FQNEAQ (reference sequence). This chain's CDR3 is CSSSLEDSEAFF. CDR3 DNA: TGTTCCAGCAGCTTAGAGGACAGTGAAGCTTTCTTT.

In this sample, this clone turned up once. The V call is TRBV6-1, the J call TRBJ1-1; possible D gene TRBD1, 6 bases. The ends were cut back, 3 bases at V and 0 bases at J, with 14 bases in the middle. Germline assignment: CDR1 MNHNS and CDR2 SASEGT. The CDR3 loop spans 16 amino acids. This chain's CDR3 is CASSEGPGTMNTEAFF. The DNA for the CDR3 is TGTGCCAGCAGTGAGGGCCCCGGGACAATGAACACTGAAGCTTTCTTT.

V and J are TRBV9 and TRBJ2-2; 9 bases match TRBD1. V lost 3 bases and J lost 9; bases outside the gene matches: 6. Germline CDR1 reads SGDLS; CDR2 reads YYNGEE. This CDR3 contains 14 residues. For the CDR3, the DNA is TGTGCCAGCAGCGGAGGGACAGGGCAATGGGAGCTGTTTTTT. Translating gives CASSGGTGQWELFF.

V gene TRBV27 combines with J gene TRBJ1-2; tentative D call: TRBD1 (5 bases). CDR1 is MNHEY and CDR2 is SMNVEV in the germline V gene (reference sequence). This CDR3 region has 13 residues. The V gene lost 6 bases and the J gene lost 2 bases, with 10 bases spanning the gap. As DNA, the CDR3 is TGTGCCAGCAGCCCCCGGGGGAACTATGGCTACACCTTC. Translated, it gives CASSPRGNYGYTF.

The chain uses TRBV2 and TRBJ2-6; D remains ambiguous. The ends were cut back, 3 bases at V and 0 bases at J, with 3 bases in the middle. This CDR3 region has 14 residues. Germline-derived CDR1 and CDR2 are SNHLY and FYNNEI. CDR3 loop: CASSDRSGANVLTF. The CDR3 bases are TGTGCCAGCAGTGATCGCTCTGGGGCCAACGTCCTGACTTTC.